A selection of T cell receptor beta chains follows, all from one sample in a study of CD8+ T cells in alopecia areata. The data were produced by immunoSEQ multiplex PCR, yet TCRdb's version contains in-frame clones alone and is incomplete. The table shows fewer than 250,000 clones, with about two fifths occurring only once. The sample consisted of CD4+ T cells sorted from blood, taken at week 34, from a patient treated with tofacitinib. These receptors originate from a human donor with alopecia areata. CDR3s include the opening cysteine and the closing phenylalanine or tryptophan. D genes are given only for firm matches. Clone size, where shown, is once, few, many, or a class for clones that have expanded.

v_call: TRBV2
j_call: TRBJ1-4
d_call: .
clone_size: .
cdr3_nt: TGTGCCAGCAGTGAAAACGGTAATGAAAAACTGTTTTTT
cdr3_aa: CASSENGNEKLFF

v_call: TRBV30
j_call: TRBJ1-1
d_call: .
clone_size: .
cdr3_nt: TGTGCCTGGAGTCACGGACGGAACACTGAAGCTTTCTTT
cdr3_aa: CAWSHGRNTEAFF

v_call: TRBV23-1
j_call: TRBJ2-2
d_call: TRBD2
clone_size: .
cdr3_nt: TGCGCCACCTCGGGGGGCGGGGAGCTGTTTTTT
cdr3_aa: CATSGGGELFF

v_call: TRBV29-1
j_call: TRBJ1-2
d_call: .
clone_size: .
cdr3_nt: TGCAGCGTTAAGTGGCACAGGGTTAGTGGCTACACCTTC
cdr3_aa: CSVKWHRVSGYTF

v_call: TRBV9
j_call: TRBJ2-2
d_call: .
clone_size: few
cdr3_nt: TGTGCCAGCAGCGACACACCGGACGATACCGGGGAGCTGTTTTTT
cdr3_aa: CASSDTPDDTGELFF

v_call: TRBV5-4
j_call: TRBJ2-1
d_call: TRBD2
clone_size: few
cdr3_nt: TGTGCCAGCAGTTCCGGTAAACTAGCGGGATCTTACAATGAGCAGTTCTTC
cdr3_aa: CASSSGKLAGSYNEQFF

v_call: TRBV4-2
j_call: TRBJ1-1
d_call: .
clone_size: .
cdr3_nt: TGTGCCAGCAGCCAAGAACGATGGGGGACTGAAGCTTTCTTT
cdr3_aa: CASSQERWGTEAFF

v_call: TRBV4-1
j_call: TRBJ2-1
d_call: .
clone_size: few
cdr3_nt: TGCGCCAGCAGCCAAGAGACGGGGCGGCTGGGTGAGCAGTTCTTC
cdr3_aa: CASSQETGRLGEQFF

v_call: TRBV18
j_call: TRBJ2-5
d_call: TRBD2
clone_size: .
cdr3_nt: TGTGCCAGCTCACCCCGGACTAGCGGGAGGGCTCTCCAAGAGACCCAGTACTTC
cdr3_aa: CASSPRTSGRALQETQYF

v_call: TRBV5-1
j_call: TRBJ2-7
d_call: .
clone_size: .
cdr3_nt: TGCGCCAGCAGCTTGAGCGGTAACTCCTACGAGCAGTACTTC
cdr3_aa: CASSLSGNSYEQYF

v_call: TRBV4-1
j_call: TRBJ1-2
d_call: .
clone_size: .
cdr3_nt: TGCGCCAGCAGCCCAGGGACCTGGGCCTATGGCTACACCTTC
cdr3_aa: CASSPGTWAYGYTF

v_call: TRBV4-1
j_call: TRBJ2-7
d_call: TRBD1
clone_size: few
cdr3_nt: TGCGCCAGCAGCCCCGATGGGACAGGGATACTGGGGCAGTACTTC
cdr3_aa: CASSPDGTGILGQYF

v_call: TRBV5-1
j_call: TRBJ2-3
d_call: .
clone_size: .
cdr3_nt: TGCGCCAGCAGCGGGCGCCTGGGGACGCTCACAGATACGCAGTATTTT
cdr3_aa: CASSGRLGTLTDTQYF

v_call: TRBV7-3
j_call: TRBJ2-1
d_call: .
clone_size: few
cdr3_nt: TGTGCCAGCAGCTTACGGAATCACAGGGTTTCGTACAATGAGCAGTTCTTC
cdr3_aa: CASSLRNHRVSYNEQFF